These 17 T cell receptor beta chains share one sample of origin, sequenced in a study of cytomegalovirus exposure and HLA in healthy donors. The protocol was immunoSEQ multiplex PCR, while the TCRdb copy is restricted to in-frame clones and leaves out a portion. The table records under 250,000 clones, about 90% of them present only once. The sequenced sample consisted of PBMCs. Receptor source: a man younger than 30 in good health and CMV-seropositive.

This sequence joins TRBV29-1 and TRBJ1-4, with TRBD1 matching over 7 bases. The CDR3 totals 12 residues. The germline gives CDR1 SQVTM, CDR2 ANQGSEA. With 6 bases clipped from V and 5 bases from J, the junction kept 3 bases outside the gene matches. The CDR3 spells CSVKGGNEKLFF. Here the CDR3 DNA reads TGCAGCGTGAAAGGGGGCAATGAAAAACTGTTTTTT.

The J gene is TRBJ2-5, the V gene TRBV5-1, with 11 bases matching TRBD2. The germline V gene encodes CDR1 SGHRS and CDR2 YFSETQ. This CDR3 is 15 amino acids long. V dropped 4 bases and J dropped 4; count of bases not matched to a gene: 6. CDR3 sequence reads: CASSGGLAVGETQYF. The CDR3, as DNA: TGCGCCAGCAGCGGGGGACTAGCGGTAGGAGAGACCCAGTACTTC.

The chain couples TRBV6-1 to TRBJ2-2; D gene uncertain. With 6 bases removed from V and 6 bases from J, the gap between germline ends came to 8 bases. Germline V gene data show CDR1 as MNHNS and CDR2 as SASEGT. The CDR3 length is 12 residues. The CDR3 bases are TGTGCCAGCAGACTTCAGGCCGGGGAGCTGTTTTTT. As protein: CASRLQAGELFF.

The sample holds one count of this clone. The CDR3 sequence: CASSVAGGRSEQFF. The CDR3 region has the DNA TGTGCCAGCAGTGTTGCGGGAGGGCGTAGTGAGCAGTTCTTC. The chain couples TRBV2 to TRBJ2-1, with TRBD2 identical over 9 bases. Germline V gene lookup returns CDR1 SNHLY and CDR2 FYNNEI. V was clipped by 4 bases and J by 9 bases; unmatched bases: 7. CDR3 size: 14 residues.

CDR3 sequence: CASSPGGGLYNEQFF. As DNA, the CDR3 is TGTGCCAGCTCCCCGGGGGGCGGACTCTACAATGAGCAGTTCTTC. The rearrangement links TRBV9 to TRBJ2-1; a weak D match, TRBD2 (7 bases). The germline gives CDR1 SGDLS, CDR2 YYNGEE. Trimming took 7 bases from V and 3 from J, leaving 17 bases between them. The CDR3 loop spans 15 amino acids.

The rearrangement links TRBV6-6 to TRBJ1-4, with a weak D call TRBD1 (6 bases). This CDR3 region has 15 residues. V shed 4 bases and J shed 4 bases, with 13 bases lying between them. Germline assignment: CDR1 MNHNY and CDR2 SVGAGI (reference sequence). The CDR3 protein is CASSSQQGGNEKLFF. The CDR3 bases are TGTGCCAGCAGTTCCCAACAGGGTGGTAATGAAAAACTGTTTTTT.

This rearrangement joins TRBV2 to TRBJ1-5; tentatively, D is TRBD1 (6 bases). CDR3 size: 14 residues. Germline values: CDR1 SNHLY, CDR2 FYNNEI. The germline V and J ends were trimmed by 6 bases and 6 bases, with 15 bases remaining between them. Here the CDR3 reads CASRLQGMSQPQHF. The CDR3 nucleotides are TGTGCCAGCAGGCTACAGGGTATGAGTCAGCCCCAGCATTTT.

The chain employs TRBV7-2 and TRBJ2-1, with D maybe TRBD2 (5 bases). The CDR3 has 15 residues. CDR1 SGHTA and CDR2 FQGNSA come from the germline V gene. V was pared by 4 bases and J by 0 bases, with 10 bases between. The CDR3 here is CASSSGLGSYNEQFF. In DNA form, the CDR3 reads TGTGCCAGCAGCTCCGGACTGGGCTCCTACAATGAGCAGTTCTTC.

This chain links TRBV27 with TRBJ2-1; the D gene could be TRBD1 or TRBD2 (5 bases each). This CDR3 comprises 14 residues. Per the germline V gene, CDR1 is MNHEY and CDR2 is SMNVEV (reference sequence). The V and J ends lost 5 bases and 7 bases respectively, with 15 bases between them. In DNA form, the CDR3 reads TGTGCCAGCAGTCCCGGGACCCCTTTTAATGAGCAGTTCTTC. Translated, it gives CASSPGTPFNEQFF.

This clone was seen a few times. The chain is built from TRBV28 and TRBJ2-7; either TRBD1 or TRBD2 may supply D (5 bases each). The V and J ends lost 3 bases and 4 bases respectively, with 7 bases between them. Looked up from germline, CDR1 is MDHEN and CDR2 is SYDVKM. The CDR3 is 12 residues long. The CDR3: CASSLRGYEQYF. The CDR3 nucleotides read TGTGCCAGCAGTTTGAGGGGATACGAGCAGTACTTC.

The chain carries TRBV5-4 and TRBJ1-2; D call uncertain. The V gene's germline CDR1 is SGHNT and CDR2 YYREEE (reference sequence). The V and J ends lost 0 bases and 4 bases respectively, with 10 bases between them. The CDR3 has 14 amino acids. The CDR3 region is CASSLVEGPYGYTF. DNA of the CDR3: TGTGCCAGCAGCTTGGTAGAGGGCCCCTATGGCTACACCTTC.

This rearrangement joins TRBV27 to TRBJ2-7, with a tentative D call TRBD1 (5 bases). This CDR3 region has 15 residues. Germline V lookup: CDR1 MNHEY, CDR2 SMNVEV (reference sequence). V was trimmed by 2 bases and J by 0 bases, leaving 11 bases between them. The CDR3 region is CASSLQGGASYEQYF. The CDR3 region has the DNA TGTGCCAGCAGTTTACAGGGTGGGGCCTCCTACGAGCAGTACTTC.

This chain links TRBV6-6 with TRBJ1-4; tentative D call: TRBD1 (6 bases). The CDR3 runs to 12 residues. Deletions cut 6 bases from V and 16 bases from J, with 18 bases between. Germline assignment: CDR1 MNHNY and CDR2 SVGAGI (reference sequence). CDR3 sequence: CASSRDRRSGFF. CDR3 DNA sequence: TGTGCCAGCAGCCGAGACAGGCGGTCCGGGTTTTTT.

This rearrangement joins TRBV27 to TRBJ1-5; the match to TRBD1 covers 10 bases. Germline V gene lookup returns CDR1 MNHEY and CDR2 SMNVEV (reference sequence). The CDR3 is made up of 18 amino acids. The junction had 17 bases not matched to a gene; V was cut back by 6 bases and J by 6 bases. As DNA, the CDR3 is TGTGCCAGCAGATACTCGGGACAGGGGTTTTCCGCCGGTCAGCCCCAGCATTTT. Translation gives CASRYSGQGFSAGQPQHF.

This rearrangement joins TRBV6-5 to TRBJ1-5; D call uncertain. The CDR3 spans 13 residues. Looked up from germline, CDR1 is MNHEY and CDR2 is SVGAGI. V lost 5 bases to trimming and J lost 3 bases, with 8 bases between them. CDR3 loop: CASSTVFNQPQHF. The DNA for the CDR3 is TGTGCCAGCAGTACGGTTTTCAATCAGCCCCAGCATTTT.

CDR3 loop: CASSVVLAEGTQYF. The CDR3 coding sequence is TGTGCCAGCAGCGTCGTACTAGCGGAGGGGACCCAGTACTTC. V usage is TRBV7-9 and J usage is TRBJ2-5, with 8 bases fitting TRBD2. This CDR3 is built from 14 residues. CDR1 is SEHNR and CDR2 is FQNEAQ in the germline V gene (reference sequence). The trim removed 5 bases at V and 7 bases at J, leaving 9 bases unmatched.

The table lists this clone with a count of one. CDR3 residues: CASSLPGEVTEAFF. The CDR3 bases are TGTGCCAGCAGCTTGCCTGGGGAAGTAACTGAAGCTTTCTTT. The chain joins TRBV5-4 to TRBJ1-1; D ambiguous. Trimming left V 1 base short and J 5 bases short, with 12 bases between. CDR1 is SGHNT, CDR2 YYREEE, per germline (reference sequence). This CDR3 contains 14 residues.